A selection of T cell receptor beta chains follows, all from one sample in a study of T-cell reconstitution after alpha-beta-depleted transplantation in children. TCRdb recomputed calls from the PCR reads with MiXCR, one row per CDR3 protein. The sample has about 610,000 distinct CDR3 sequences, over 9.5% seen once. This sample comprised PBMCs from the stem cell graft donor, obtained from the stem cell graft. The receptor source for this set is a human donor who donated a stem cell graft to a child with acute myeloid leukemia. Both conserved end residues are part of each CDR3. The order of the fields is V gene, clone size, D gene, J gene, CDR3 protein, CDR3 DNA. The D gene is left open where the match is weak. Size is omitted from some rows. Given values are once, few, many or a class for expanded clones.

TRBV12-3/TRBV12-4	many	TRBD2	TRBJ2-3	CATSGYTDTQYF	TGTGCTACTAGCGGATACACAGATACGCAGTATTTT
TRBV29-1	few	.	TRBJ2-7	CSVVGVQPPLYEQYF	TGCAGCGTTGTGGGAGTCCAGCCGCCCCTCTACGAGCAGTACTTC
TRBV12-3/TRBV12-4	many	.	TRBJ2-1	CASSPLRSYNEQFF	TGTGCCAGCAGTCCCCTCAGGTCCTACAATGAGCAGTTCTTC
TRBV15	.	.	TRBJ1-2	CATSGRQSNYGYTF	TGTGCCACCAGCGGCAGACAGAGTAACTATGGCTACACCTTC
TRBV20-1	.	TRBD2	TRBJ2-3	CSALTSGINTQYF	TGCAGTGCTTTGACTAGCGGAATAAATACGCAGTATTTT
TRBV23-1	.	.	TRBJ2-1	CATPGAVEQFF	TGCGCCACCCCCGGGGCGGTTGAGCAGTTCTTC
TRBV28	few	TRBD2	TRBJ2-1	CASSTLAGGQDSYNEQFF	TGTGCCAGCAGTACACTAGCGGGAGGGCAGGACTCCTACAATGAGCAGTTCTTC
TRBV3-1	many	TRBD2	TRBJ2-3	CASSRIMPGLAGDGPDTQYF	TGTGCCAGCAGCCGAATAATGCCGGGACTAGCGGGAGATGGCCCAGATACGCAGTATTTT
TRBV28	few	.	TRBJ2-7	CASRKPGDYYEQYF	TGTGCCAGCAGGAAACCCGGGGATTACTACGAGCAGTACTTC
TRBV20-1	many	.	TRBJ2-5	CSAAVAPFSKETQYF	TGCAGTGCTGCGGTAGCGCCCTTTTCTAAAGAGACCCAGTACTTC
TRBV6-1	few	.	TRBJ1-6	CASSNSVERSPLHF	TGTGCCAGCTCCAACAGCGTCGAGAGGTCACCCCTCCACTTT
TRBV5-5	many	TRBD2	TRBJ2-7	CASSLGPVGGISYEQYF	TGTGCCAGCAGCTTGGGCCCCGTCGGGGGGATCTCCTACGAGCAGTACTTC
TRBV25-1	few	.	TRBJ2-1	CASSEDLPRYNEQFF	TGTGCCAGCAGTGAAGACCTTCCTAGATACAATGAGCAGTTCTTC
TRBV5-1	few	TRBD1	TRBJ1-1	CASSSTGGIVLNTEAFF	TGCGCCAGCAGCTCTACAGGGGGCATCGTCCTGAACACTGAAGCTTTCTTT
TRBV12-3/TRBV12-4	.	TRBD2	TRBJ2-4	CASSYLGLEGAKNIQYF	TGTGCCAGCAGTTATCTTGGACTAGAAGGAGCCAAAAACATTCAGTACTTC
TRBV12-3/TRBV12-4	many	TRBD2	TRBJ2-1	CASTSGRSYNEQFF	TGTGCCTCAACTAGCGGGAGATCCTACAATGAGCAGTTCTTC
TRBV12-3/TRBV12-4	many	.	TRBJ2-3	CASTPRRGSTDTQYF	TGTGCCAGCACCCCTAGGAGGGGGAGCACAGATACGCAGTATTTT
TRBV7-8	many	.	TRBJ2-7	CASSLGTGLQTYEQYF	TGTGCCAGCAGCTTAGGCACGGGACTTCAAACCTACGAGCAGTACTTC
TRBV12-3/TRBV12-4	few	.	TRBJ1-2	CASRLGQNYGYTF	TGTGCCAGCCGCCTTGGACAGAACTATGGCTACACCTTC
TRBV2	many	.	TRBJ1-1	CASSEQGSGAFF	TGTGCCAGCAGTGAACAGGGCTCGGGAGCTTTCTTT
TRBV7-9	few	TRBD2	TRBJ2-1	CASSLSGRAGGEQFF	TGTGCCAGCAGCTTAAGCGGGAGGGCCGGCGGTGAGCAGTTCTTC
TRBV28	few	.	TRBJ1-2	CASSFRQSYGYTF	TGTGCCAGCAGTTTTCGACAGTCCTATGGCTACACCTTC
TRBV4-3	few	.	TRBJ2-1	CASSQEWALDEQFF	TGCGCCAGCAGCCAAGAATGGGCTTTAGATGAGCAGTTCTTC
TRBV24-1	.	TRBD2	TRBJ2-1	CATSDSGGSLGGEQFF	TGTGCCACCAGTGATAGCGGGGGCTCCCTTGGGGGTGAGCAGTTCTTC
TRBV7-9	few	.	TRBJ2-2	CASSPGQLSLNTGELFF	TGTGCCAGCAGCCCAGGACAGCTCTCACTGAACACCGGGGAGCTGTTTTTT
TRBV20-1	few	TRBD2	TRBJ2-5	CSAFRLAGLKETQYF	TGCAGTGCTTTTAGACTAGCGGGACTTAAGGAGACCCAGTACTTC
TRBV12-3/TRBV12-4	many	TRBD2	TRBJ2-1	CASSHETSGRGGFF	TGTGCCAGCAGCCATGAGACTAGCGGGAGAGGGGGGTTCTTC
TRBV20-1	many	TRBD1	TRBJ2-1	CSATGQSYNEQFF	TGCAGTGCCACGGGACAGAGCTACAATGAGCAGTTCTTC
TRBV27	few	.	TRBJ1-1	CASSLSTGGAEAFF	TGTGCCAGCAGTTTATCTACGGGTGGGGCTGAAGCTTTCTTT
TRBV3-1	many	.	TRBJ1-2	CASSLGSTDSNYGYTF	TGTGCCAGCAGCCTTGGCTCGACAGACTCTAACTATGGCTACACCTTC
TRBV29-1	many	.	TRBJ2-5	CSVGRLAGATGQGTQYF	TGCAGCGTTGGGAGATTAGCGGGAGCCACGGGACAGGGGACCCAGTACTTC
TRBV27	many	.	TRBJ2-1	CASSGRRGEQFF	TGTGCCAGCAGTGGGAGAAGGGGTGAGCAGTTCTTC
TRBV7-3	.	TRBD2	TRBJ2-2	CASSQKGTSFSNTGELFF	TGTGCCAGCAGCCAAAAGGGGACTAGCTTTTCGAACACCGGGGAGCTGTTTTTT
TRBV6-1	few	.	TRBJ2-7	CASSDNSVYEQYF	TGTGCCAGCAGTGATAACAGCGTCTACGAGCAGTACTTC
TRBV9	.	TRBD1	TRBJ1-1	CASSVGTETEAFF	TGTGCCAGCAGCGTGGGGACAGAGACTGAAGCTTTCTTT
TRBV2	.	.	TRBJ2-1	CASSGEAQYNEQFF	TGTGCCAGCTCCGGGGAGGCCCAATACAATGAGCAGTTCTTC
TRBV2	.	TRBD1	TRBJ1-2	CASSDQGQLGGYTF	TGTGCCAGCAGTGATCAGGGACAGTTGGGTGGCTACACCTTC
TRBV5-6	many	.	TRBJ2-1	CASSSQGPLSYNEQFF	TGTGCCAGCAGCTCCCAGGGTCCCCTCTCCTACAATGAGCAGTTCTTC
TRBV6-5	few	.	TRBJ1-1	CASKRKNTEAFF	TGTGCCAGCAAAAGGAAGAACACTGAAGCTTTCTTT
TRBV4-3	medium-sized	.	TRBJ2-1	CASSTGLSSYNEQFF	TGCGCCAGCAGTACAGGGCTTAGCTCCTACAATGAGCAGTTCTTC
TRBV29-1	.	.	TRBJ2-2	CSVEDQRDTGELFF	TGCAGCGTTGAAGACCAGCGGGACACCGGGGAGCTGTTTTTT
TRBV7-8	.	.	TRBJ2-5	CASSLRTGGHQETQYF	TGTGCCAGCAGCTTAAGAACCGGGGGTCACCAAGAGACCCAGTACTTC
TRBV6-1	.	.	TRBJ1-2	CASSTGRRRANYGYTF	TGTGCCAGCAGCACCGGGAGGCGACGGGCAAACTATGGCTACACCTTC
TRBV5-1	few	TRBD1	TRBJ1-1	CASSSSGQGANTEAFF	TGCGCCAGCAGCTCCTCGGGACAGGGCGCGAACACTGAAGCTTTCTTT
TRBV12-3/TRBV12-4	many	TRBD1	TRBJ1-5	CASRGQAGGNQPQHF	TGTGCCAGCAGAGGACAGGCAGGGGGCAATCAGCCCCAGCATTTT
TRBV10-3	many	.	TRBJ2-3	CAIMTSPGDTQYF	TGTGCCATCATGACCTCGCCGGGGGATACGCAGTATTTT
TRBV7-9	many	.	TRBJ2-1	CAGGVGRDEQFF	TGTGCCGGTGGAGTGGGAAGGGATGAGCAGTTCTTC
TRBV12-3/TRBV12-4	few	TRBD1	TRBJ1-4	CASTRTGGANEKLFF	TGTGCCAGCACGAGAACAGGGGGAGCTAATGAAAAACTGTTTTTT
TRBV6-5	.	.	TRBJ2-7	CASSYMHEQYF	TGTGCCAGCAGTTATATGCACGAGCAGTACTTC
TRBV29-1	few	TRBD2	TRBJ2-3	CSVEFWTRDSTDTQYF	TGCAGCGTTGAGTTTTGGACTAGGGATTCCACAGATACGCAGTATTTT
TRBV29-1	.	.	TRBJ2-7	CSVRTGTFYYEQYF	TGCAGCGTTCGAACCGGGACATTTTACTACGAGCAGTACTTC
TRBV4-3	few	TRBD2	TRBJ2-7	CASSQSVSGITYEQYF	TGCGCCAGCAGCCAATCAGTCAGCGGGATTACCTACGAGCAGTACTTC
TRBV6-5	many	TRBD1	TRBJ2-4	CASRGQENIQYF	TGTGCCAGCAGAGGACAGGAAAACATTCAGTACTTC
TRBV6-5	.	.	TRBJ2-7	CASSYGGGQYF	TGTGCCAGCAGTTACGGGGGCGGGCAGTACTTC
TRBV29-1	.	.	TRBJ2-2	CSVSRGGDTGELFF	TGCAGCGTTAGCCGCGGGGGCGACACCGGGGAGCTGTTTTTT
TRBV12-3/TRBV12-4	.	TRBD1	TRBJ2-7	CASSYRGRSSYEQYF	TGTGCCAGCAGTTACAGGGGGCGAAGCTCCTACGAGCAGTACTTC
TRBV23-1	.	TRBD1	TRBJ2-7	CASSQSAQGAYEQYF	TGCGCCAGCAGTCAATCGGCCCAGGGGGCATACGAGCAGTACTTC
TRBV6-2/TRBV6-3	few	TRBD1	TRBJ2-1	CASSPRGQNFILSSYNEQFF	TGTGCCAGCAGTCCTAGGGGGCAGAACTTCATTTTGAGCTCCTACAATGAGCAGTTCTTC
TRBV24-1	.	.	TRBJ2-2	CATSDLRGSGSNTGELFF	TGTGCCACCAGTGATCTCCGGGGGTCCGGGTCGAACACCGGGGAGCTGTTTTTT